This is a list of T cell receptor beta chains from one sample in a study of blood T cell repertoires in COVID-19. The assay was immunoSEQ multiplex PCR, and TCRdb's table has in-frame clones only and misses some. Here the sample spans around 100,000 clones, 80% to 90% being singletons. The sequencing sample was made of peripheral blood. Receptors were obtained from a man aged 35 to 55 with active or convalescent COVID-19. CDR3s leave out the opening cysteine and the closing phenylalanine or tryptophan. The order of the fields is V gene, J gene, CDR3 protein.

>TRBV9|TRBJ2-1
ASSVGQGAYNEQF
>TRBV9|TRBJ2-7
ASSVGPLAGSYEQY
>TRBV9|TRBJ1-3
ASSAGGGTASGNTIY
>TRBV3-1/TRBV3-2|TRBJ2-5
ASSQGLASPPETQY
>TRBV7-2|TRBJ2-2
ASSLGGAMAGELF
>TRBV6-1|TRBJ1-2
ASSEGSSGGSTNYGYT
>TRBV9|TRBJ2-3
ASSVFATDTQY
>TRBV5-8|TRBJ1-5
ASSSPGARNQPQH
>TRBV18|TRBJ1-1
ASSPMGHQNTEAF
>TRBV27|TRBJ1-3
ASSQGAGNTIY
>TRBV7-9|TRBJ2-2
ASSFSGNTGELF
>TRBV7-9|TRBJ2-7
ASSALRSGEQY
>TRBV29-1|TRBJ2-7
SVVTEFTEQY
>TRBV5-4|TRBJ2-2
ASSRDSVNTGELF
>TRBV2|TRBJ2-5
ASSPVEETQY
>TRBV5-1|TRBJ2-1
ASSWEGGRGNEQF
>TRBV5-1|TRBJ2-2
ASTEGGITGELF
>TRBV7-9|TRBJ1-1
ASSYRQGMNTEAF
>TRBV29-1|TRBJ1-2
SADGQGSYGYT
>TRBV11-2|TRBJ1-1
ASSLALNTEAF
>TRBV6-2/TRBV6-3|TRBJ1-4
ASSSDSKFATNEKLF
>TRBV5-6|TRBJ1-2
ASSSDIERGGYT
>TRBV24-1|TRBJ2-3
ATSDLNGPGRVPTMDTQY
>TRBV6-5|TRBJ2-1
ASSYSGTGNEQF